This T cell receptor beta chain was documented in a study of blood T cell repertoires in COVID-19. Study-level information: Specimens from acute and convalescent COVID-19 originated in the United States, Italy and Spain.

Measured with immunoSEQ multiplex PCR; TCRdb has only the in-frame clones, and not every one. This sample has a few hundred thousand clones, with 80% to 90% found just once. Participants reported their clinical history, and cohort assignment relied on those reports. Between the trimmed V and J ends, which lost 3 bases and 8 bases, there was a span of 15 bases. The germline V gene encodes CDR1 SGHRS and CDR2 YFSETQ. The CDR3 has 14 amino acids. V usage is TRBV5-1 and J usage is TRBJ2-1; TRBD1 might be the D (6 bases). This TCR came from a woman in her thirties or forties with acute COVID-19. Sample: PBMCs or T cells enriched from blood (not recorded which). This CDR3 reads CASSSSTGSDEQFF. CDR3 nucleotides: TGCGCCAGCAGCTCAAGCACAGGGAGTGATGAGCAGTTCTTC.